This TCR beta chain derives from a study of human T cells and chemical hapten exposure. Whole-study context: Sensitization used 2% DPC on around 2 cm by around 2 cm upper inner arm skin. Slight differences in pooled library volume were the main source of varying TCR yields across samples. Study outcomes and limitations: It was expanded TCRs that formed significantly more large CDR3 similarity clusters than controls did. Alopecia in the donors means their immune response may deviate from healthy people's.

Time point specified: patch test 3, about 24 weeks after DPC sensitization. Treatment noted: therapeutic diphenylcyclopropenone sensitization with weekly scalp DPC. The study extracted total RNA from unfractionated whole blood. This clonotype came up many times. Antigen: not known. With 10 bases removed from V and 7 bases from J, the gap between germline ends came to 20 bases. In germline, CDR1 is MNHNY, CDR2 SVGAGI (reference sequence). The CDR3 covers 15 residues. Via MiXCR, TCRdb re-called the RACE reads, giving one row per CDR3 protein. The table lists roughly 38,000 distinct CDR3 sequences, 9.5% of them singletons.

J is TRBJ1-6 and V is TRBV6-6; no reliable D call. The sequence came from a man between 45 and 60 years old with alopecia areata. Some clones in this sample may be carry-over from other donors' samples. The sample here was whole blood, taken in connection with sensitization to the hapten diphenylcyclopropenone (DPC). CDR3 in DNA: TGTGCCATGCTCCCGACCCGGGGTCACAATTCACCCCTCCACTTT. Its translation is CAMLPTRGHNSPLHF.